A single sample gave rise to the 23 T cell receptor beta chains below, sequenced in a study of CD8 T cells in Susac syndrome. Random-hexamer reverse transcription was applied to about 0.45 to 1 ug RNA. Each CDR3 protein gets one entry after TCRdb re-called the immunoSEQ multiplex PCR reads with MiXCR. The table records roughly 130,000 distinct CDR3 sequences, about 96% of them present only once. Sequencing was done on a sample of CD4+ T cells from PBMCs. The receptors here all came from a human donor in good health.

The V and J genes are TRBV2 and TRBJ2-5, with TRBD1 identical over 11 bases. This CDR3 has 16 amino acids. CDR1 and CDR2 (germline): SNHLY, FYNNEI. Unmatched junction bases numbered 7, after V lost 5 bases and J lost 2 bases. CDR3 in amino acids: CASSPGTGGLQETQYF. The CDR3 region has the DNA TGTGCCAGCAGTCCCGGGACAGGGGGACTTCAAGAGACCCAGTACTTC.

The chain has TRBV5-6 and TRBJ1-3; D gene uncertain. The CDR3 length is 16 residues. The V end lost 4 bases, the J end lost 1 base, and 15 bases lay between the germline ends. Germline V gene sequence: CDR1 SGHDT, CDR2 YYEEEE. The CDR3 bases are TGTGCCAGCAGCGACCGAAGTTCCTTTTCTGGAAACACCATATATTTT. This gives the protein CASSDRSSFSGNTIYF.

This sequence joins TRBV20-1 and TRBJ1-5; D remains unclear. The V and J ends lost 6 bases and 0 bases respectively, with 15 bases between them. The CDR3 has 15 amino acids. The germline gives CDR1 DFQATT, CDR2 SNEGSKA (reference sequence). The CDR3 here is CSAKMDGNSNQPQHF. Here the CDR3 DNA reads TGCAGTGCAAAAATGGACGGAAATAGCAATCAGCCCCAGCATTTT.

The CDR3 region has the DNA TGCAGTGCCCGAGGACAGGGGGTCAGACACAACAATGAGCAGTTCTTC. Translating it yields CSARGQGVRHNNEQFF. This sequence joins TRBV20-1 and TRBJ2-1; 10 bases agree with TRBD1. V lost 6 bases and J lost 5; bases outside the gene matches: 13. In germline, CDR1 is DFQATT, CDR2 SNEGSKA (reference sequence). There are 16 residues in the CDR3.

The gene calls are TRBV6-5 and TRBJ2-2, with 9 bases aligning to TRBD1. CDR3 length: 15 amino acids. Germline V CDR1 and CDR2: MNHEY, SVGAGI. With 8 bases clipped from V and 7 bases from J, the junction kept 11 bases outside the gene matches. The CDR3, as DNA: TGTGCCAGCGGTCGTCCGGGACAGGGAAGCGGGGAGCTGTTTTTT. This gives the protein CASGRPGQGSGELFF.

This chain links TRBV5-6 with TRBJ2-7; 7 bases are a match to TRBD1. The germline V gene has CDR1 SGHDT and CDR2 YYEEEE. This CDR3 is 15 amino acids long. Unmatched junction bases numbered 4, after V lost 1 base and J lost 0 bases. CDR3 nucleotide sequence: TGTGCCAGCAGCTTGAGGGGGACAGTCTCCTACGAGCAGTACTTC. Translating gives CASSLRGTVSYEQYF.

This chain links TRBV29-1 with TRBJ1-2, with D hard to call. The CDR3 sequence is 15 residues long. Germline loops: CDR1 SQVTM, CDR2 ANQGSEA. Trimming removed 0 bases at V and 4 bases at J, with 15 bases between. CDR3 amino acids: CSVEDRAGLAYGYTF. The CDR3 DNA follows: TGCAGCGTTGAAGATAGGGCGGGGTTGGCCTATGGCTACACCTTC.

The chain is built from TRBV5-1 and TRBJ2-5; D unclear. Per the germline V gene, CDR1 is SGHRS and CDR2 is YFSETQ. Trimming took off 1 base at V and 0 bases at J, with 1 base between the two ends. The CDR3 is 12 residues long. CDR3 protein: CASSLHQETQYF. As DNA, the CDR3 is TGCGCCAGCAGCTTGCACCAAGAGACCCAGTACTTC.

The chain links TRBV7-9 to TRBJ2-5; 9 nucleotides line up with TRBD2. Trimming took 5 bases from V and 6 from J; bases not matched to a gene: 7. Germline CDR1 is SEHNR and CDR2 is FQNEAQ (reference sequence). The CDR3 length is 14 residues. In nucleotides, the CDR3 is TGTGCCAGCAGCCTTAGCGGGAGCGGGCAGACCCAGTACTTC. Residues: CASSLSGSGQTQYF.

The J gene is TRBJ1-1, the V gene TRBV27; perhaps TRBD1 as D (5 bases). V was trimmed by 5 bases and J by 2 bases, leaving 12 bases between them. The CDR3 is 14 residues long. From germline, CDR1 is MNHEY and CDR2 SMNVEV (reference sequence). The CDR3 is CASSPRGPNTEAFF. The CDR3 region has the DNA TGTGCCAGCAGTCCTAGGGGACCCAACACTGAAGCTTTCTTT.

The chain couples TRBV18 to TRBJ2-5; D is ambiguous. V was clipped by 2 bases and J by 1 base, with 8 bases between them. This CDR3 comprises 14 residues. Germline-derived CDR1 and CDR2 are KGHSH and LQKENI. CDR3 amino acids: CASSPVQLQETQYF. The CDR3 coding sequence is TGTGCCAGCTCACCAGTTCAGCTCCAAGAGACCCAGTACTTC.

The rearrangement uses TRBV5-1 and TRBJ1-1; 8 nucleotides agree with TRBD1. The J segment lost 4 bases and the V segment lost 5 bases, leaving 7 bases of the junction unmatched. The CDR3 consists of 14 residues. Germline loops: CDR1 SGHRS, CDR2 YFSETQ. The CDR3 is CASRSQGAGTEAFF. The CDR3 DNA sequence: TGCGCCAGCAGGAGCCAGGGGGCGGGCACTGAAGCTTTCTTT.

This clonotype was found once. This chain connects TRBV7-9 to TRBJ2-1, with D maybe TRBD2 (5 bases). This CDR3 has 12 amino acids. Deletions cut 5 bases from V and 7 bases from J, with 9 bases between. Germline-derived CDR1 and CDR2 are SEHNR and FQNEAQ (reference sequence). The CDR3: CASSQLVNEQFF. The CDR3 DNA is TGTGCCAGCAGCCAACTAGTTAATGAGCAGTTCTTC. Full variable domain (rest looked up from reference TRBV7-9 and TRBJ2-1): DTGVSQNPRHKITKRGQNVTFRCDPISEHNRLYWYRQTLGQGPEFLTYFQNEAQLEKSRLLSDRFSAERPKGSFSTLEIQRTEQGDSAMYLCASSQLVNEQFFGPGTRLTVL.

As DNA, the CDR3 is TGTGCCAGCAGTTATTCCGGATCACCTAACTATGGCTACACCTTC. Amino acids: CASSYSGSPNYGYTF. The chain carries TRBV6-5 and TRBJ1-2; D not certain. Germline CDR1 reads MNHEY; CDR2 reads SVGAGI. The CDR3 has 15 amino acids. V gave up 3 bases and J gave up 0 bases, with 11 bases separating them.

The chain uses TRBV5-4 and TRBJ2-4; 15 bases align to TRBD2. Germline loops: CDR1 SGHNT, CDR2 YYREEE (reference sequence). Losses at the gene ends were 4 bases for V and 8 bases for J; bases not matched to a gene: 7. The CDR3 covers 16 residues. The CDR3 loop is CASSNGLAGGGDIQYF. The CDR3 DNA reads as TGTGCCAGCAGCAACGGACTAGCGGGAGGGGGAGACATTCAGTACTTC.

J is TRBJ2-5 and V is TRBV19; D may match TRBD1 or TRBD2 (5 bases each). V was pared by 10 bases and J by 0 bases, with 12 bases between. This CDR3 is 13 amino acids long. Germline V gene lookup returns CDR1 LNHDA and CDR2 SQIVND (reference sequence). The CDR3 region has the DNA TGTGCCATCCCCCGGGGACACCAAGAGACCCAGTACTTC. It yields the protein CAIPRGHQETQYF.

The J gene is TRBJ2-3, the V gene TRBV27, with 7 bases aligning to TRBD2. V lost 10 bases to trimming and J lost 1 base; unmatched junction nucleotides: 8. The germline V gene encodes CDR1 MNHEY and CDR2 SMNVEV (reference sequence). The CDR3 runs 14 residues. CDR3 residues: CAIAREVGTDTQYF. CDR3 nucleotides: TGTGCCATCGCCCGGGAGGTAGGCACAGATACGCAGTATTTT.

There are a few counts of this clonotype. This chain uses TRBV12-3 or TRBV12-4 with TRBJ2-4, with D tentatively TRBD2 (6 bases). This CDR3 comprises 14 residues. V lost 3 bases and J lost 0, with 6 bases in between. The CDR3 region has the DNA TGTGCCAGCAGTTTGGGGGGAGCCAAAAACATTCAGTACTTC. Translation: CASSLGGAKNIQYF.

V usage is TRBV28 and J usage is TRBJ1-5; the D is unclear. The V gene's germline CDR1 is MDHEN and CDR2 SYDVKM. The CDR3 totals 15 residues. Trimming removed 5 bases from V and 0 bases from J, with 11 bases in between. In nucleotides, the CDR3 is TGTGCCAGCAGTACACGGACGAATAGCAATCAGCCCCAGCATTTT. It yields the protein CASSTRTNSNQPQHF.

The chain joins TRBV2 to TRBJ2-5; 9 bases match TRBD1. From germline, CDR1 is SNHLY and CDR2 FYNNEI. The CDR3 totals 13 residues. V lost 6 bases and J lost 1; bases outside the gene matches: 0. The CDR3 reads CASRGQGQETQYF. CDR3 nucleotides: TGTGCCAGCAGGGGACAGGGCCAAGAGACCCAGTACTTC. Based on the CDR3 plus reference TRBV2 and TRBJ2-5, the full variable domain is EPEVTQTPSHQVTQMGQEVILRCVPISNHLYFYWYRQILGQKVEFLVSFYNNEISEKSEIFDDQFSVERPDGSNFTLKIRSTKLEDSAMYFCASRGQGQETQYFGPGTRLLVL.

The rearrangement uses TRBV7-2 and TRBJ1-2, with 8 bases that match TRBD1. In germline, CDR1 is SGHTA, CDR2 FQGNSA. The CDR3 sequence is 15 residues long. V was clipped by 5 bases and J by 8 bases; unmatched bases: 13. The CDR3 spells CASSGQGGGGFGYTF. DNA for the CDR3: TGTGCCAGCAGCGGACAGGGCGGTGGGGGGTTCGGCTACACCTTC. Full variable domain (rest looked up from reference TRBV7-2 and TRBJ1-2): GAGVSQSPSNKVTEKGKDVELRCDPISGHTALYWYRQSLGQGLEFLIYFQGNSAPDKSGLPSDRFSAERTGGSVSTLTIQRTQQEDSAVYLCASSGQGGGGFGYTFGSGTRLTVV.

J is TRBJ2-2 and V is TRBV29-1, with D tentatively TRBD2 (6 bases). Germline CDR1 is SQVTM and CDR2 is ANQGSEA. The CDR3 is 17 amino acids. The V and J ends lost 7 bases and 0 bases respectively, with 21 bases between them. CDR3: CSADLGRGLTNTGELFF. The CDR3 DNA reads TGCAGCGCCGACCTCGGACGGGGACTTACGAACACCGGGGAGCTGTTTTTT.

The genes are TRBV7-2 and TRBJ2-1; weak D call: TRBD1 (5 bases). This CDR3 is 16 amino acids long. Germline CDR1 is SGHTA and CDR2 is FQGNSA. V lost 2 bases and J 2 bases, leaving 13 bases between the germline ends. In nucleotides, the CDR3 is TGTGCCAGCAGCTTACGGACAAACCGAGCCTACAATGAGCAGTTCTTC. It yields the protein CASSLRTNRAYNEQFF.